Following are 3 T cell receptor beta chains from one sample sequenced in a study of blood T cells in healthy people across ages. Together with a sample-barcoded 5' primer, a J-beta primer mix was included in a second PCR lasting about 7 to 12 cycles. TCRdb processed the 5' RACE reads anew with MiXCR; each CDR3 protein has one entry. The data hold around 1,100,000 distinct CDR3 sequences, with approximately 38% observed a single time. Input material: blood. Receptors originate from a man aged 18 to 30 in good health.

A single count supports this clonotype. The V call is TRBV20-1, the J call TRBJ1-1, with TRBD1 as a possible D gene (5 bases). Trimming removed 0 bases from V and 7 bases from J, with 12 bases in between. The CDR3 is 13 residues long. Germline loops: CDR1 DFQATT, CDR2 SNEGSKA (reference sequence). This chain's CDR3 is CSARDPREVEAFF. As DNA, the CDR3 is TGCAGTGCTAGAGATCCCAGGGAGGTTGAAGCTTTCTTT.

The V call is TRBV7-9, the J call TRBJ2-4, with 8 bases aligning to TRBD1. The DNA end is a closer match to TRBJ2-7, so the J assignment may be wrong. CDR1 SEHNR and CDR2 FQNEAQ come from the germline V gene (reference sequence). The CDR3 has 14 amino acids. CDR3 nucleotides: TGTGCCAGCAGCGCGACAGGGGTAGCGGACGAGCAGTACTTC. It codes for CASSATGVADEQYF.

This chain joins TRBV10-3 and TRBJ1-2; D remains unclear. V lost 9 bases and J lost 1, with 9 bases in between. Germline values: CDR1 ENHRY, CDR2 SYGVKD. The CDR3 is made up of 12 amino acids. The CDR3 region is CAITDVNYGYTF. The CDR3 bases are TGTGCCATTACTGACGTTAACTATGGCTACACCTTC.